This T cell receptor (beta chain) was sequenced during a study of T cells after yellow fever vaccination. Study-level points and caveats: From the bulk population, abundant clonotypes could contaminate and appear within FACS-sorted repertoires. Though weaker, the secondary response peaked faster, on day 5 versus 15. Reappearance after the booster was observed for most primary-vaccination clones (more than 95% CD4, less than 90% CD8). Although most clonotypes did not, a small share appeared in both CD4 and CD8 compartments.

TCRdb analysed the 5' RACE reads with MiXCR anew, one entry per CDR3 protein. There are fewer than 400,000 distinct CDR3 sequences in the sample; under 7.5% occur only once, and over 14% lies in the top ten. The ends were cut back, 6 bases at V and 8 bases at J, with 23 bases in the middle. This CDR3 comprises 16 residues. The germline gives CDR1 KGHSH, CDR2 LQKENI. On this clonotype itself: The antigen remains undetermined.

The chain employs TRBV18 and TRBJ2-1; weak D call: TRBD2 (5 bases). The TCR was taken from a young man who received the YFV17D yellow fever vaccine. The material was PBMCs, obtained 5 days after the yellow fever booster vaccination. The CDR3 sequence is CASSPRPLGSMDEQFF. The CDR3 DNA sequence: TGTGCCAGCTCGCCTAGACCCCTGGGGAGTATGGATGAGCAGTTCTTC.